This is a list of T cell receptor beta chains from one sample in a study of blood T cell repertoires in COVID-19. The table came from immunoSEQ multiplex PCR; TCRdb's copy has only in-frame clones and leaves some out. The data contain approximately 260,000 clones, roughly 84% of them singletons. Sequencing was carried out using PBMCs or T cells enriched from blood (not recorded which). These receptor sequences come from a man aged 50 to 59 who had recovered from COVID-19. Both conserved end residues are trimmed from each CDR3. The order of the fields is J gene, V gene, CDR3 protein.

J: TRBJ2-7
V: TRBV11-2
CDR3: ASRSEKGNYEQY

J: TRBJ1-4
V: TRBV6-4
CDR3: ATPGGTNEKLF

J: TRBJ1-2
V: TRBV18
CDR3: ASSPESNYGYT

J: TRBJ2-2
V: TRBV5-4
CDR3: ASSPGGRTGELF

J: TRBJ2-7
V: TRBV7-3
CDR3: ASSPGLESSEQY

J: TRBJ1-1
V: TRBV5-4
CDR3: ASSPGQGIRYTEAF

J: TRBJ2-1
V: TRBV7-9
CDR3: ASSLVGREGINEQF

J: TRBJ1-3
V: TRBV4-2
CDR3: ASSHDGRGGNTIY

J: TRBJ2-5
V: TRBV5-1
CDR3: ASSLLTGEAETQY

J: TRBJ1-2
V: TRBV7-2
CDR3: ASSLSGPDYGYT

J: TRBJ1-5
V: TRBV11-2
CDR3: ASSATGTGVGQPQH

J: TRBJ1-2
V: TRBV14
CDR3: ASSQLNGHGYT